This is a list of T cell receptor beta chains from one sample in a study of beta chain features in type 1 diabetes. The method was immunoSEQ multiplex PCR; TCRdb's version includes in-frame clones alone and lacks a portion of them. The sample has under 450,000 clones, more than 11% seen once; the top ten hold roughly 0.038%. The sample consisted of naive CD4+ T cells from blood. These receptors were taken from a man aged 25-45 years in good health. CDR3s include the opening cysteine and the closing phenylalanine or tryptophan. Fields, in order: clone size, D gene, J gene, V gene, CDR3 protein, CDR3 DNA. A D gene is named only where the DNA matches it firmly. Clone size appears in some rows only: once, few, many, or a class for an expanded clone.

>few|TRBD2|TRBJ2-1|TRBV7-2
CASSSDGTSVGEQFF
TGTGCCAGCAGCTCGGACGGGACTAGCGTAGGTGAGCAGTTCTTC
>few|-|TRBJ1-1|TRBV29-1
CSGHQHRDTEAFF
TGCAGTGGGCATCAACATCGGGACACTGAAGCTTTCTTT
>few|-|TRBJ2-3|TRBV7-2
CASTKGGGTDTQYF
TGTGCCAGCACCAAGGGCGGGGGCACAGATACGCAGTATTTT
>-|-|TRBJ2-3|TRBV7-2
CASSLTSNRDTQYF
TGTGCCAGCAGCTTAACCTCTAACAGGGATACGCAGTATTTT
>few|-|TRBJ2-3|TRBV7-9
CASSLAGTLTDTQYF
TGTGCCAGCAGCTTAGCCGGGACCCTCACAGATACGCAGTATTTT
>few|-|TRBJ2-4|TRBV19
CASSIGARPPNIQYF
TGTGCCAGTAGTATAGGTGCCCGACCCCCAAACATTCAGTACTTC
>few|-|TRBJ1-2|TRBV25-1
CASSERWGERGYTF
TGTGCCAGCAGTGAACGTTGGGGGGAGCGGGGCTACACCTTC
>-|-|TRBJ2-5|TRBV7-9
CASSSTITNQETQYF
TGTGCCAGCAGCTCCACAATAACAAACCAAGAGACCCAGTACTTC
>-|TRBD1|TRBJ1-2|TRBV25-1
CASSEQVGTVGYGYTF
TGTGCCAGCAGTGAACAAGTCGGGACAGTGGGTTATGGCTACACCTTC
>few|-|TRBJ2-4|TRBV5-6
CASSASGAKNIQYF
TGTGCCAGCAGCGCCTCGGGGGCAAAAAACATTCAGTACTTC
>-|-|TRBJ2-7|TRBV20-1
CSAHGVQEQYF
TGCAGTGCTCACGGTGTGCAAGAGCAGTACTTC
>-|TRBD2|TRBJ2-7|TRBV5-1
CASSIAGTKENEQYF
TGCGCCAGCAGCATAGCCGGGACTAAAGAAAACGAGCAGTACTTC
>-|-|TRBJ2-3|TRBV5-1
CASSLATGGPDTQYF
TGCGCCAGCAGCTTGGCCACGGGGGGCCCTGATACGCAGTATTTT
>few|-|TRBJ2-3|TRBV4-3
CASSQGPPIGGKPDTQYF
TGCGCCAGCAGCCAAGGCCCCCCCATTGGGGGCAAGCCAGATACGCAGTATTTT
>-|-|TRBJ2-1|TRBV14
CASSPPGWYYNEQFF
TGTGCCAGCAGCCCTCCTGGATGGTACTACAATGAGCAGTTCTTC
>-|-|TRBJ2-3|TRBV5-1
CASSFRDTYTDTQYF
TGCGCCAGCAGCTTTAGGGACACCTACACAGATACGCAGTATTTT
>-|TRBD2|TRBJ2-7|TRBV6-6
CASSGRGTAYSYEQYF
TGTGCCAGCAGTGGGAGGGGCACAGCCTACTCCTACGAGCAGTACTTC
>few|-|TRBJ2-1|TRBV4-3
CASSRVSSTSIHEQFF
TGCGCCAGCAGCCGAGTCTCATCGACTAGTATCCATGAGCAGTTCTTC
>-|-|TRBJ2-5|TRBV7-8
CASSLALQSETQYF
TGTGCCAGCAGCTTAGCGCTACAGTCAGAGACCCAGTACTTC
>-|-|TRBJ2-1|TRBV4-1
CASTPGPQPGNEQFF
TGCGCCAGCACCCCGGGGCCTCAACCCGGCAATGAGCAGTTCTTC
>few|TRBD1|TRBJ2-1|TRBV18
CASSPPTGGSSYNEQFF
TGTGCCAGCTCACCACCGACAGGGGGGAGCTCCTACAATGAGCAGTTCTTC
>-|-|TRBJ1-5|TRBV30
CAWRDRQLRCNQPQHF
TGTGCCTGGAGGGACAGACAGCTTAGGTGCAATCAGCCCCAGCATTTT
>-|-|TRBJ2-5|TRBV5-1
CASSFSDNQETQYF
TGCGCCAGCAGCTTTTCGGACAATCAAGAGACCCAGTACTTC
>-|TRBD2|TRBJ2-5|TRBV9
CASSVGGEETQYF
TGTGCCAGCAGCGTCGGGGGGGAAGAGACCCAGTACTTC
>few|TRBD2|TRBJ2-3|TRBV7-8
CASSLVPSGRFLHTQYF
TGTGCCAGCAGCTTAGTTCCTAGCGGAAGATTCCTACATACGCAGTATTTT
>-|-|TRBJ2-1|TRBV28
CASTTGGSYNEQFF
TGTGCCAGCACTACGGGTGGCTCCTACAATGAGCAGTTCTTC
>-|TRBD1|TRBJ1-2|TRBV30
CASNTGVAIYGYTF
TGTGCCTCTAATACAGGGGTTGCGATTTATGGCTACACCTTC
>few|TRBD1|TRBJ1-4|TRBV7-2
CASSGRQGMNEKLFF
TGTGCCAGCAGCGGACGACAGGGGATGAATGAAAAACTGTTTTTT
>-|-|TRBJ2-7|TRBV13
CASSFQGGNYEQYF
TGTGCCAGCAGCTTCCAGGGGGGAAACTACGAGCAGTACTTC
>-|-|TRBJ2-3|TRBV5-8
CASSLGGQRLSSSTDTQYF
TGTGCCAGCAGCTTGGGCGGACAGAGACTGTCCTCTAGCACAGATACGCAGTATTTT
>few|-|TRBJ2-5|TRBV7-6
CASSLRGVWETQYF
TGTGCCAGCAGCTTACGCGGGGTTTGGGAGACCCAGTACTTC
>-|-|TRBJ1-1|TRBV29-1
CSANLNLNTEAFF
TGCAGTGCCAATTTAAATCTGAACACTGAAGCTTTCTTT
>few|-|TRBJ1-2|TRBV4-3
CASSQEVSQGYGYTF
TGCGCCAGCAGCCAAGAAGTATCACAGGGTTATGGCTACACCTTC
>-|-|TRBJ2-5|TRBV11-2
CASSLEGQETQYF
TGTGCCAGCAGCTTGGAAGGCCAAGAGACCCAGTACTTC
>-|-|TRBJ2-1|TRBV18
CASSPRLDNEQFF
TGTGCCAGCTCACCTCGACTAGACAATGAGCAGTTCTTC
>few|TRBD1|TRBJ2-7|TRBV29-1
CSVMTGVYEQYF
TGCAGCGTCATGACAGGGGTCTACGAGCAGTACTTC
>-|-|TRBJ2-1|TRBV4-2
CASSHVTATYNEQFF
TGTGCCAGCAGCCATGTAACGGCCACCTACAATGAGCAGTTCTTC
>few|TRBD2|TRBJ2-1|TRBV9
CASSKRLAGNNEQFF
TGTGCCAGCAGCAAAAGACTAGCGGGAAACAATGAGCAGTTCTTC
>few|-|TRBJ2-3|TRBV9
CASSDPTDTQYF
TGTGCCAGCAGCGACCCGACAGATACGCAGTATTTT
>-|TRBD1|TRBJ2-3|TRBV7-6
CASSSRYRGISTDTQYF
TGTGCCAGCAGCTCCCGTTACAGGGGCATTTCTACAGATACGCAGTATTTT
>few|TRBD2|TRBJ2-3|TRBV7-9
CASSSSGLAGRDTQYF
TGTGCCAGCAGCTCCTCGGGACTAGCGGGGAGAGATACGCAGTATTTT
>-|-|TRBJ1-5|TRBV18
CASSPAGQPQHF
TGTGCCAGCTCACCTGCTGGTCAGCCCCAGCATTTT
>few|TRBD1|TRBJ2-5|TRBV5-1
CASSLARQGSQETQYF
TGCGCCAGCAGCTTGGCGAGACAGGGCTCTCAAGAGACCCAGTACTTC
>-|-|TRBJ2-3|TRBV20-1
CSARDRDTQYF
TGCAGTGCTAGAGACCGAGATACGCAGTATTTT
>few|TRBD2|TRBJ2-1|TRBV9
CASSRGLAAEQFF
TGTGCCAGCAGTAGGGGACTAGCGGCGGAGCAGTTCTTC
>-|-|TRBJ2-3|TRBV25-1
CASSDGDLNTDTQYF
TGTGCCAGCAGTGATGGAGATCTAAACACAGATACGCAGTATTTT
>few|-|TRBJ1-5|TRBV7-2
CASSLVGNSNQPQHF
TGTGCCAGCAGCTTAGTGGGGAATAGCAATCAGCCCCAGCATTTT
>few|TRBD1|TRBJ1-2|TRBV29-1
CSALTGGSDYGYTF
TGCAGCGCTTTGACAGGGGGCAGCGACTATGGCTACACCTTC
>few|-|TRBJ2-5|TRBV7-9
CASGSETQYF
TGTGCCAGCGGGTCGGAGACCCAGTACTTC
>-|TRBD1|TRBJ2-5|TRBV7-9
CASSLRDRVHGTQYF
TGTGCCAGCAGCCTCCGGGACAGGGTCCATGGGACCCAGTACTTC
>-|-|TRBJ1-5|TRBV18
CASSPSIGQPQHF
TGTGCCAGCTCACCCTCTATCGGTCAGCCCCAGCATTTT
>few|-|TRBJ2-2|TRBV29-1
CSVGSSSNTGELFF
TGCAGCGTGGGGTCCAGCTCGAACACCGGGGAGCTGTTTTTT
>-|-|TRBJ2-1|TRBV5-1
CASSLEPGVSYNEQFF
TGCGCCAGCAGCCTAGAGCCGGGGGTTAGCTACAATGAGCAGTTCTTC
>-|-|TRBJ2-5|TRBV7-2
CASSLGGTETQYF
TGTGCCAGCAGCTTAGGAGGGACAGAGACCCAGTACTTC
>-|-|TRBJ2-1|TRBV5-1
CASSLATLSNYNNEQFF
TGCGCCAGCAGCTTGGCGACTTTGTCGAACTACAACAATGAGCAGTTCTTC
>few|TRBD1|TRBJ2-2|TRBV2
CASRPGQEVGELFF
TGTGCCAGCAGGCCGGGACAGGAGGTCGGGGAGCTGTTTTTT
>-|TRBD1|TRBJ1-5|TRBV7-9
CASSKDRGSPQHF
TGTGCCAGCAGCAAGGACAGGGGATCGCCCCAGCATTTT
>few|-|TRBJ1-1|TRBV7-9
CASSPDLGRTEAFF
TGTGCCAGCAGCCCGGACTTGGGCCGGACTGAAGCTTTCTTT
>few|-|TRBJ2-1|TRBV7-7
CASSPRHSASYNEQFF
TGTGCTAGCAGCCCACGCCACTCTGCAAGCTACAATGAGCAGTTCTTC
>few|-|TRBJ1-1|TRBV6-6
CASSPGTANTEAFF
TGTGCCAGCAGTCCCGGGACGGCGAACACTGAAGCTTTCTTT